Listed here is a single T cell receptor beta chain. The sample belongs to a study of blood T cell repertoires in COVID-19. Study at large: Samples came from the United States, Italy and Spain, spanning acute and convalescent COVID-19.

Original handling: Estimation of nucleated cell counts was performed using reference gene primer amplification. Sequencing used immunoSEQ multiplex PCR; TCRdb keeps in-frame clones, though not all of them. V and J calls and clone size are as listed in that table; D and trimming were resolved from the DNA. The sample lists tens of thousands of clones, about 80% occurring once. The V segment lost 2 bases and the J segment 4 bases; nucleotides outside the gene matches: 6. The CDR3 runs to 15 residues. Germline V gene lookup returns CDR1 KGHSH and CDR2 LQKENI. Seattle-derived patients entered the study during active infection and were followed longitudinally.

Sequences were obtained from peripheral blood. The chain has TRBV18 and TRBJ2-5; TRBD1 matches at 8 bases. The receptor was derived from a man younger than 40 with COVID-19, enrolled during active disease. CDR3 sequence: CASSPSGQGGETQYF. CDR3 coding DNA: TGTGCCAGCTCACCATCAGGACAGGGTGGAGAGACCCAGTACTTC.